This TCR beta chain was observed in a study of human T cells and chemical hapten exposure. Study findings and constraints: The number of TCRs over 1 in 1000 frequency stayed unchanged after DPC. Patch test score was positively correlated with the counts of TCRs that had expanded at PT1. Expanded TCRs showed more large CDR3 clusters than pre-sensitization or healthy control sets.

The library labeled individual cDNA molecules by adding unique molecular identifiers to them. TCRdb processed the RACE reads anew with MiXCR; each CDR3 protein has one entry. Altogether around 77,000 distinct CDR3 sequences are present, approximately 9.4% being singletons, with the ten largest covering more than 2.5%. This clonotype has just a few counts. Antigen specificity is unknown. Regarding time point: patch test 1, 2 weeks after DPC sensitization. Treatment of the sample: therapeutic diphenylcyclopropenone sensitization with weekly scalp DPC. This receptor was taken from a woman in her thirties or forties with alopecia areata. Some clones in this sample may be carry-over from other donors' samples. The source was whole blood, collected in connection with sensitization to the hapten diphenylcyclopropenone (DPC).

The CDR3 protein is CASIQGGNTEAFF. DNA for the CDR3: TGTGCCAGCATCCAGGGGGGGAACACTGAAGCTTTCTTT. The chain is built from TRBV28 and TRBJ1-1, with 7 nucleotides matching TRBD1. Trimming cost V 7 bases and J 1 base; bases outside gene matches: 3. The CDR3 extends over 13 amino acids. In germline, CDR1 is MDHEN, CDR2 SYDVKM.